The 22 T cell receptor beta chains reported below all come from one sample, sequenced in a study of T cells after yellow fever vaccination. TCRdb passed the 5' RACE reads through MiXCR, listing each CDR3 protein once. The profile shows about 580,000 distinct CDR3 sequences, 17% of them singletons. Source: PBMCs, taken around 5 days after the first yellow fever vaccination. The receptors derive from a man aged 18 to 30 who received the YFV17D yellow fever vaccine.

This clonotype was picked up a small number of times. The V gene is TRBV5-1, the J gene TRBJ2-1; D unclear. Germline loops: CDR1 SGHRS, CDR2 YFSETQ. The CDR3 contains 16 residues. V was shortened by 4 bases and J by 3 bases, with 17 bases between the two germline ends. CDR3 nucleotides: TGCGCCAGCAGCCCCAATTTGGGTAGGGTCTACAATGAGCAGTTCTTC. Translated, it gives CASSPNLGRVYNEQFF.

The genes are TRBV3-1 and TRBJ2-3; 9 nucleotides align to TRBD1. The V gene end was trimmed by 4 bases and the J gene end by 6 bases; junction bases not matched to a gene: 5. This CDR3 has 14 residues. The V gene's germline CDR1 is LGHDT and CDR2 YNNKEL (reference sequence). The CDR3 loop reads CASSPGQGLDTQYF. The CDR3 DNA sequence: TGTGCCAGCAGCCCCGGACAGGGGCTCGATACGCAGTATTTT.

This clonotype appeared a few times. This chain uses TRBV7-6 with TRBJ1-5, with no clear D. This CDR3 is 15 amino acids long. The germline V gene encodes CDR1 SGHVS and CDR2 FNYEAQ. V shed 3 bases and J shed 0 bases, with 9 bases lying between them. The CDR3 bases are TGTGCCAGCAGCTTGGCAGCCTATAGCAATCAGCCCCAGCATTTT. Translation gives CASSLAAYSNQPQHF.

Ten or more counts support this clonotype. This chain links TRBV12-3 or TRBV12-4 with TRBJ1-2; possible D gene TRBD1, 5 bases. The CDR3 sequence is 14 residues long. V lost 3 bases to trimming and J lost 8 bases, with 16 bases between them. The DNA for the CDR3 is TGTGCCAGCAGTTTTCTCAGGGAGGGCATGGGCTACACCTTC. Its translation: CASSFLREGMGYTF.

This clonotype showed up just a few times. V usage is TRBV24-1 and J usage is TRBJ2-3, with D possibly TRBD2 on 5 matching bases. The ends were cut back, 4 bases at V and 6 bases at J, with 16 bases in the middle. Germline CDR1 and CDR2: KGHDR and SFDVKD. The length of the CDR3 is 15 residues. The CDR3 coding sequence is TGTGCCACCAGTGACCCAGGACTCACTGGGGATACGCAGTATTTT. Its translation: CATSDPGLTGDTQYF.

The chain has TRBV6-6 and TRBJ1-1; TRBD1 matches 7 bases. The junction had 10 bases not matched to a gene; V was cut back by 11 bases and J by 4 bases. CDR3 size: 13 residues. The germline gives CDR1 MNHNY, CDR2 SVGAGI (reference sequence). The CDR3 loop reads CAGQGEVGTEAFF. Written as DNA, the CDR3 is TGTGCCGGCCAGGGGGAGGTCGGCACTGAAGCTTTCTTT.

This clonotype has a handful of counts. The chain joins TRBV12-3 or TRBV12-4 to TRBJ1-6; D might be TRBD1 (5 bases). The length of the CDR3 is 14 residues. The ends were cut back, 5 bases at V and 0 bases at J, with 5 bases in the middle. The CDR3 protein is CASSDSSYNSPLHF. CDR3 nucleotide sequence: TGTGCCAGCAGTGACAGCTCCTATAATTCACCCCTCCACTTT.

V gene TRBV9 combines with J gene TRBJ2-3, with 9 bases identical to TRBD1. Trimming cost V 4 bases and J 2 bases; bases outside gene matches: 5. The CDR3 covers 15 residues. Germline V gene sequence: CDR1 SGDLS, CDR2 YYNGEE. DNA for the CDR3: TGTGCCAGCAGCCGTGGACAGGGGCCCACAGATACGCAGTATTTT. Translated, it gives CASSRGQGPTDTQYF.

This chain links TRBV19 with TRBJ2-5; no firm D call. V lost 3 bases and J lost 5, with 16 bases in between. The CDR3 is made up of 15 amino acids. Germline V CDR1 and CDR2: LNHDA, SQIVND (reference sequence). DNA of the CDR3: TGTGCCAGTAGTATTATGACATCCCTTGGGGAGACCCAGTACTTC. It specifies CASSIMTSLGETQYF.

The genes are TRBV20-1 and TRBJ1-5; no reliable D call. Per germline, CDR1 DFQATT and CDR2 SNEGSKA (reference sequence). This CDR3 is 13 amino acids long. Trimming stripped 3 bases from V and 2 bases from J, with 8 bases between. DNA for the CDR3: TGCAGTGCTAGGGTCGAAGGCAATCAGCCCCAGCATTTT. It codes for CSARVEGNQPQHF.

The V call is TRBV20-1, the J call TRBJ1-4, with 8 positions matching TRBD1. Per the germline V gene, CDR1 is DFQATT and CDR2 is SNEGSKA (reference sequence). This CDR3 is 15 amino acids long. The trim removed 5 bases at V and 8 bases at J, leaving 13 bases unmatched. CDR3 protein: CSAPTQGAAGEKLFF. CDR3 sequence (DNA): TGCAGTGCTCCTACGCAGGGGGCCGCGGGGGAAAAACTGTTTTTT.

A remark on this clonotype: A junction boundary mismatches the germline segment, possibly from a read error. V gene TRBV4-3 combines with J gene TRBJ2-1; tentatively, D is TRBD2 (6 bases). The germline gives CDR1 LGHNA, CDR2 YSLEER. This CDR3 is built from 15 residues. CDR3 protein: CTSSLSRDSYNEQFF. The CDR3 bases are TGCACCAGCAGCCTGTCCCGGGACTCTTACAATGAGCAGTTCTTC.

The genes are TRBV7-9 and TRBJ2-5, with a possible D match to TRBD1 (6 bases). This CDR3 contains 14 residues. Germline loops: CDR1 SEHNR, CDR2 FQNEAQ (reference sequence). V shed 0 bases and J shed 5 bases, with 10 bases lying between them. DNA for the CDR3: TGTGCCAGCAGCTTAGCCACAGGGTTGGAGACCCAGTACTTC. Its translation: CASSLATGLETQYF.

This clonotype was seen a few times. The rearrangement uses TRBV5-6 and TRBJ2-3, with 9 bases matching TRBD1. Germline V lookup: CDR1 SGHDT, CDR2 YYEEEE. With 4 bases clipped from V and 6 bases from J, the junction kept 12 bases outside the gene matches. This CDR3 has 16 amino acids. The CDR3 bases are TGTGCCAGCAGCACCACCGGGACAGGGTTGATGGATACGCAGTATTTT. Encoded protein: CASSTTGTGLMDTQYF.

The rearrangement joins TRBV7-8 to TRBJ1-1; no clear D gene. CDR3 length equals 14 residues. Germline V lookup: CDR1 SGHVS, CDR2 FQNEAQ. V gave up 7 bases and J gave up 2 bases, with 14 bases separating them. The DNA for the CDR3 is TGTGCCAGCAAGCATTCGGCGGCCAACACTGAAGCTTTCTTT. It encodes CASKHSAANTEAFF.

This clonotype showed up just a few times. The CDR3 loop reads CASSLSSSQGNEQFF. The CDR3 DNA sequence: TGTGCCAGCAGCTTGAGTTCTAGCCAGGGCAATGAGCAGTTCTTC. J is TRBJ2-1 and V is TRBV5-4, with D possibly called TRBD1 or TRBD2 (5 bases each). The CDR3 contains 15 residues. CDR1 is SGHNT, CDR2 YYREEE, per germline (reference sequence). Trimming took 1 base from V and 6 from J, leaving 14 bases between them.

This chain links TRBV20-1 with TRBJ1-1; TRBD1 matches at 7 bases. V shed 8 bases and J 0 bases; nucleotides not matched to a gene: 12. From germline, CDR1 is DFQATT and CDR2 SNEGSKA (reference sequence). This CDR3 has 15 amino acids. CDR3 DNA sequence: TGCAGTCCCAAAGAAGGGGGCGCGGTGAACACTGAAGCTTTCTTT. Translation: CSPKEGGAVNTEAFF.

The V gene is TRBV4-3, the J gene TRBJ1-5, with a possible D match to TRBD1 (5 bases). Germline V lookup: CDR1 LGHNA, CDR2 YSLEER. The V and J ends lost 3 bases and 6 bases respectively, with 9 bases between them. This CDR3 is 13 amino acids long. CDR3 residues: CASSQGRTQPQHF. The CDR3 coding sequence is TGCGCCAGCAGCCAGGGGCGCACTCAGCCCCAGCATTTT.

This clonotype has only a few counts. The V call is TRBV5-6, the J call TRBJ2-2; TRBD2 matches 11 bases. CDR1 and CDR2 from the germline V gene are SGHDT and YYEEEE. The CDR3 contains 15 residues. The J segment lost 8 bases and the V segment lost 4 bases, leaving 7 bases of the junction unmatched. In DNA form, the CDR3 reads TGTGCCAGCAGCAATAGCGGGGGGGCATCGGGGGAGCTGTTTTTT. Translated: CASSNSGGASGELFF.

This clonotype was seen many times. This chain links TRBV6-1 with TRBJ2-3, with 8 bases fitting TRBD2. This CDR3 has 15 amino acids. V gave up 5 bases and J gave up 1 base; unmatched junction bases: 5. In germline, CDR1 is MNHNS, CDR2 SASEGT. The CDR3 DNA reads as TGTGCCAGCAGTCCCGGGGGGGCTGGCACAGATACGCAGTATTTT. This translates into CASSPGGAGTDTQYF.

V usage is TRBV9 and J usage is TRBJ2-2; 8 nucleotides line up with TRBD2. Germline loops: CDR1 SGDLS, CDR2 YYNGEE. Trimming cost V 3 bases and J 0 bases; bases outside gene matches: 7. The CDR3 covers 17 residues. CDR3 nucleotides: TGTGCCAGCAGCGGTGGTGGTAGCGGGGCGAACACCGGGGAGCTGTTTTTT. Its protein product is CASSGGGSGANTGELFF. The whole variable domain, filled in from reference TRBV9 and TRBJ2-2, reads DSGVTQTPKHLITATGQRVTLRCSPRSGDLSVYWYQQSLDQGLQFLIQYYNGEERAKGNILERFSAQQFPDLHSELNLSSLELGDSALYFCASSGGGSGANTGELFFGEGSRLTVL.

This clonotype was counted between two and nine times. The V and J genes are TRBV7-9 and TRBJ2-1, with D uncertain. This CDR3 has 15 amino acids. Germline values: CDR1 SEHNR, CDR2 FQNEAQ (reference sequence). V lost 1 base to trimming and J lost 6 bases, with 13 bases between them. The CDR3 spells CASSLVPSPGNEQFF. Written as DNA, the CDR3 is TGTGCCAGCAGCTTAGTTCCCAGCCCCGGCAATGAGCAGTTCTTC.